The sequence of this T cell receptor beta chain was determined in a study of cytomegalovirus exposure and HLA in healthy donors. Primers for the PCR totalled 60 Vbeta and 13 Jbeta. The assay was immunoSEQ multiplex PCR, and TCRdb's table has in-frame clones only and misses some. The data show about 180,000 clones, 82% seen once. V lost 10 bases and J lost 8, with 23 bases in between. The CDR3 sequence is 14 residues long. CDR1 and CDR2 from the germline V gene are LNHDA and SQIVND (reference sequence). The clonotype originates from a man aged 35 to 55 in good health and CMV-seronegative. The chain links TRBV19 to TRBJ1-2, with D perhaps TRBD1 (6 bases). The specimen was PBMCs. The CDR3 nucleotides are TGTGCCACCAATATGAAACAGGGTTTGAGGGGCTACACCTTC. Residues: CATNMKQGLRGYTF.